This TCR beta chain was identified during a study of cytomegalovirus exposure and HLA in healthy donors. 60 Vbeta and 13 Jbeta primers were used in PCR. Profiling relied on immunoSEQ multiplex PCR, and the TCRdb table lists in-frame clones only, not all of them. The sample records roughly 150,000 clones, around four fifths being singletons. Overall study findings and caveats: An analysis that was carried out later associated fewer than 20,000 TCR beta sequences with HLA alleles at 0.05 false discovery rate. A few CMV-associated chains were confirmed in vitro to be specific for CMV antigens. In a later analysis, common viral pathogens appeared linked to several of the most significant clusters.

The germline CDR1 and CDR2 sequences are SSHAT and FNYEAQ (reference sequence). Losses at the gene ends were 5 bases for V and 12 bases for J; bases not matched to a gene: 5. The length of the CDR3 is 13 residues. To note about this clone: The antigen remains undetermined.

Sequencing was carried out using PBMCs. The sequence derives from a boy aged 2 to 9 in good health and CMV-seronegative. The gene calls are TRBV7-7 and TRBJ2-3, with 13 bases aligning to TRBD2. The CDR3 loop is CASSPGLAGTQYF. CDR3 nucleotides: TGTGCCAGCAGCCCGGGACTAGCGGGGACCCAGTATTTT. Combining the CDR3 with reference TRBV7-7 and TRBJ2-3 gives the whole variable domain GAGVSQSPRYKVTKRGQDVTLRCDPISSHATLYWYQQALGQGPEFLTYFNYEAQPDKSGLPSDRFSAERPEGSISTLTIQRTEQRDSAMYRCASSPGLAGTQYFGPGTRLTVL.